This T cell receptor (beta chain) was identified in a study of spatial heterogeneity in lung cancer (dated by TCRdb to 2018 to 2020). Broadly, across the study: Beta-chain transcripts were consistently detected in greater numbers than alpha-chain transcripts, which likely reflects a higher abundance of beta-chain transcripts. At surgery, over 200 tumor regions, 63 to 70 matched nontumor lung samples and fewer than 60 PBMC samples were TCR-sequenced for both alpha and beta chains. Nonsynonymous mutation counts, determined by whole-exome sequencing of tumor tissue, were related to TCR repertoire features. TCR transcript counts in tumor regions correlated strongly with a T cell transcriptional module score from matched bulk RNA-seq. In non-small cell lung cancer, the study made a quantitative comparison of TCR alpha and beta repertoires among multiple tumor regions, matched nontumor lung and blood. In the raw uncorrected reads, each unique combination of TCR and UMI appeared on average more than ten times.

This clonotype showed up just a few times. The target of this receptor is not known. The record has no base qualities; no much larger clone is one base away. Little can be read into the size of this beta chain, an off-target read in a library designed for alpha chains. Overall results and qualifications from the work: TCR-seq was estimated to cover only about 7% of tumor T cells for alpha chains and 13% for beta chains. Additional single-cell paired TCR alpha and beta sequencing was considered necessary to confirm, at a functional level, the hypothesis that regional TCRs recognize regional mutations. A correlation was observed between the number of expanded intratumoral alpha and beta TCRs and the tumor nonsynonymous mutation count. Counts of ubiquitous and regional expanded TCRs correlated with counts of ubiquitous and regional nonsynonymous mutations, respectively.

Sample time point, as interpreted from the label and publication: sample taken at primary tumor resection. The donors were about 71 patients from the lung TRACERx cohort who had early-stage, untreated non-small cell lung cancer. Whole RNA extracted from tumor and nontumor lung tissue, or from cryopreserved PBMC samples, was used for TCR sequencing without cell sorting. Only patients with enough RNA available from two or more tumor regions were chosen for TCR sequencing. A lung pathologist reviewed the tumor and adjacent nontumor lung specimens before the specimens were selected. Between the V and J ends, shortened by 3 bases and 9 bases respectively, the junction contains 6 bases. As encoded in the germline V gene, CDR1 is SGHDT while CDR2 is YYEEEE. Its CDR3 holds 11 amino acids, cysteine through phenylalanine. The read is trimmed to its CDR3 DNA, 33 bases read in frame from base 1. The library came from 5' RACE. The sequencing machine was a NextSeq 500. In the TCR library protocol, a unique molecular identifier was attached to each TCR cDNA molecule so that PCR and sequencing errors could be corrected. Per the authors' processing: TCR identification, UMI-based error correction and CDR3 extraction were all carried out with Decombinator tools. Expanded TCRs were defined as those above a frequency of 2 per 1,000, corresponding to the top 1% of the tumor frequency distribution. Expanded tumor TCRs were classed as regional if statistically deemed absent (corrected P<0.05) from at least one tumor region, otherwise ubiquitous. Each repertoire was subsampled 100 times to 5,000 TCRs, after which Renyi diversity was computed with the R vegan package. CDR3 similarity networks were built from amino acid triplet string-kernel similarity, connecting CDR3s with pairwise similarity above 0.82. TCRdb cleaned the public reads at Q25 with fastp, built clones with MiXCR and kept in-frame beta chains. One record per CDR3 amino acid sequence lists the most common genes and DNA. The V and J calls follow TCRdb's processing rather than the paper's. The sample contains fewer than 6,000 distinct CDR3 sequences, around 5% of them found a single time. More than 20% of the sample is in the top ten clones.

The TCR was taken from a male donor with early-stage non-small cell lung cancer. The chain was built from TRBV5-6 and TRBJ2-2, with no D gene named confidently. The input for sequencing was lung tumor tissue, taken at surgery. CDR3 region: CASSYSRELFF. The nucleotide sequence is TGTGCCAGCAGCTACTCACGGGAGCTGTTTTTT.